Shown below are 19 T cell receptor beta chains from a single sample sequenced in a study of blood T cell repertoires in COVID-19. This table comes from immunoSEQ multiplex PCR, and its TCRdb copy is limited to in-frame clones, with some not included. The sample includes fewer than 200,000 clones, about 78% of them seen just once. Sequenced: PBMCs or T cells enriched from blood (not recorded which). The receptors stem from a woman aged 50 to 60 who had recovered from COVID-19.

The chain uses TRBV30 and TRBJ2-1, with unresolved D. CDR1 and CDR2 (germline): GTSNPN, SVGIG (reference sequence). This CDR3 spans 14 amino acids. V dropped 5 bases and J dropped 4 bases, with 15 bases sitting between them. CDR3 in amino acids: CAWDRVLEYNEQFF. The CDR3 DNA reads TGTGCCTGGGATCGCGTCTTAGAATACAATGAGCAGTTCTTC.

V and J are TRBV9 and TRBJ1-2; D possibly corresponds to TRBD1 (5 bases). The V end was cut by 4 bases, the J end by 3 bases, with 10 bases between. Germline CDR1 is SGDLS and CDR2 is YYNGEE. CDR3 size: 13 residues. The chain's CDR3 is CASSPQGDYGYTF. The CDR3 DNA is TGTGCCAGCAGCCCTCAGGGTGACTATGGCTACACCTTC.

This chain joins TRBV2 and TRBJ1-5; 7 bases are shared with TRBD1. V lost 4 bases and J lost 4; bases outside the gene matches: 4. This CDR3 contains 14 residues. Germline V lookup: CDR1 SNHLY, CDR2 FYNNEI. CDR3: CASSALDRNQPQHF. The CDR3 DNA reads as TGTGCCAGCAGTGCGTTGGACAGGAATCAGCCCCAGCATTTT. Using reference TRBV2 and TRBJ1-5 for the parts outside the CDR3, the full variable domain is EPEVTQTPSHQVTQMGQEVILRCVPISNHLYFYWYRQILGQKVEFLVSFYNNEISEKSEIFDDQFSVERPDGSNFTLKIRSTKLEDSAMYFCASSALDRNQPQHFGDGTRLSIL.

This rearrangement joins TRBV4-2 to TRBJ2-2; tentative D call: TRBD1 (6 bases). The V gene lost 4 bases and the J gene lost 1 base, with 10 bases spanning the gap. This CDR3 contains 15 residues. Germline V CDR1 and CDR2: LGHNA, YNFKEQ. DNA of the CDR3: TGTGCCAGCAGCCTCGGGACACTGAACACCGGGGAGCTGTTTTTT. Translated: CASSLGTLNTGELFF.

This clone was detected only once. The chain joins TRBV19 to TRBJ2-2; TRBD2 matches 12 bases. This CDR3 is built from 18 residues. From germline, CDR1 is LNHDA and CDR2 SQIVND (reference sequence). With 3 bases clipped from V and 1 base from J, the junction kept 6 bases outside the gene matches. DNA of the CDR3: TGTGCCAGTAGTATCGGTCTAGCGGGAGGGAAGAACACCGGGGAGCTGTTTTTT. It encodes CASSIGLAGGKNTGELFF.

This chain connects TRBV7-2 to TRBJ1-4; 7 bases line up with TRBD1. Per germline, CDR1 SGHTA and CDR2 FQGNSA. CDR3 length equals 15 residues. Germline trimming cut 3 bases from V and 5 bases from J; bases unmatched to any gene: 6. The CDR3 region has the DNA TGTGCCAGCAGCTTGGGACAGACAGCAAATGAAAAACTGTTTTTT. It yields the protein CASSLGQTANEKLFF.

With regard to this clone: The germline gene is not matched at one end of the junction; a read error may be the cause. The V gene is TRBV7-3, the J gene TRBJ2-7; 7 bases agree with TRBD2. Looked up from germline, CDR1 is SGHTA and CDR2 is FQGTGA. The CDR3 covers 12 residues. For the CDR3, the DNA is TGTGCCAGCGGCAACCCGGGACTAACCCGATTCTTC. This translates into CASGNPGLTRFF. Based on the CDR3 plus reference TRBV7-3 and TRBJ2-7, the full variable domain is GAGVSQTPSNKVTEKGKYVELRCDPISGHTALYWYRQSLGQGPEFLIYFQGTGAADDSGLPNDRFFAVRPEGSVSTLKIQRTERGDSAVYLCASGNPGLTRFFGPGTRLTVT.

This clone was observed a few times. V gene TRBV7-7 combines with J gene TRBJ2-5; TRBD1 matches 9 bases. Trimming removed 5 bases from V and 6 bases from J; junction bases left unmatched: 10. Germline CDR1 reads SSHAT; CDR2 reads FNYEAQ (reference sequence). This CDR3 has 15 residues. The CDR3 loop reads CASSPATGQGKTQYF. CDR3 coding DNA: TGTGCCAGCAGCCCCGCGACTGGACAGGGGAAGACCCAGTACTTC.

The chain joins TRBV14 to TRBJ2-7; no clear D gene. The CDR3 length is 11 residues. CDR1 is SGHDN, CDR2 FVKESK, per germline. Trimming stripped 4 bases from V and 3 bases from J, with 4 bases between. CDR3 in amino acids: CASSLIYEQYF. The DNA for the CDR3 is TGTGCCAGCAGCCTCATCTACGAGCAGTACTTC.

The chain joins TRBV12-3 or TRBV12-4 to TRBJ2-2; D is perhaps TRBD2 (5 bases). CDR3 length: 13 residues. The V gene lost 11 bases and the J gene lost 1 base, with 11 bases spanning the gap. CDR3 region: CAGSRGNTGELFF. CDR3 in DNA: TGTGCCGGCTCCCGGGGGAACACCGGGGAGCTGTTTTTT.

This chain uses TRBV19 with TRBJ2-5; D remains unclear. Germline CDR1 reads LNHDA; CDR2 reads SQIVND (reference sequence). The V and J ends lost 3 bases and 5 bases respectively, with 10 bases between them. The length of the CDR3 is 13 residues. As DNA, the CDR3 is TGTGCCAGTAGTATTTCCCGTGCGGAGACCCAGTACTTC. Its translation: CASSISRAETQYF.

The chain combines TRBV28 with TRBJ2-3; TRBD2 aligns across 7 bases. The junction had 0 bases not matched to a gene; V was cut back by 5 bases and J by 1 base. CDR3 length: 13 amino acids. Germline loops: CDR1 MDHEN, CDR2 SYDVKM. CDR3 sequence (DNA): TGTGCCAGCAGTCGGGGGGGCACAGATACGCAGTATTTT. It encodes CASSRGGTDTQYF.

CDR3 amino acids: CASSHDGGLYGYTF. Written as DNA, the CDR3 is TGTGCCAGCAGCCACGACGGGGGGCTCTATGGCTACACCTTC. This chain joins TRBV3-1 (or the pseudogene TRBV3-2) and TRBJ1-2, with TRBD1 as a possible D gene (6 bases). This CDR3 region has 14 residues. In germline, CDR1 is LGHDT, CDR2 YNNKEL (reference sequence). V shed 3 bases and J shed 4 bases, with 12 bases lying between them.

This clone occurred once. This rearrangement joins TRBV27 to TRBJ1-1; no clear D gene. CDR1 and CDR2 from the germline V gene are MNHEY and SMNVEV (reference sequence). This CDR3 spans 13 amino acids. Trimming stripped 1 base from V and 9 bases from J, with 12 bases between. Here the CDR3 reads CASSLFIGGQAFF. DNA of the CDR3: TGTGCCAGCAGTTTATTTATTGGAGGCCAAGCTTTCTTT.

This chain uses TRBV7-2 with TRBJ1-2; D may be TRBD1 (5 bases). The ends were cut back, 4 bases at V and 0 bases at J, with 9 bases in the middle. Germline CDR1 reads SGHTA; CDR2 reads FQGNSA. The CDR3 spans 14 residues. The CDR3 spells CASSSDRTNYGYTF. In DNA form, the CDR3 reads TGTGCCAGCAGCTCCGACAGAACTAACTATGGCTACACCTTC.

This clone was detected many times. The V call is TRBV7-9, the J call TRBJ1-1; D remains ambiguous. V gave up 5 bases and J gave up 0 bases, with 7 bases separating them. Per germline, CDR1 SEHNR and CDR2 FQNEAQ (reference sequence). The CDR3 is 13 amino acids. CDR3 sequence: CASSAGLNTEAFF. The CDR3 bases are TGTGCCAGCAGCGCTGGGCTGAACACTGAAGCTTTCTTT. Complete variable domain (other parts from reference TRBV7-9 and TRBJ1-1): DTGVSQNPRHKITKRGQNVTFRCDPISEHNRLYWYRQTLGQGPEFLTYFQNEAQLEKSRLLSDRFSAERPKGSFSTLEIQRTEQGDSAMYLCASSAGLNTEAFFGQGTRLTVV.

The CDR3 nucleotides are TGTGCAAGTCGCCAGGGGACACGCTCACCCCTCCACTTT. The encoded protein is CASRQGTRSPLHF. This chain uses TRBV12-2 with TRBJ1-6; the listed D gene, TRBD1, was not tested against the DNA. TRBV12-2 is a documented pseudogene. This CDR3 region has 13 residues.

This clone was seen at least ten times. The CDR3: CASSLIQGFAGNTIYF. CDR3 sequence (DNA): TGTGCCAGCAGCCTAATACAGGGCTTCGCTGGAAACACCATATATTTT. This chain joins TRBV7-2 and TRBJ1-3, with TRBD1 as a possible D gene (6 bases). The CDR3 runs 16 residues. In germline, CDR1 is SGHTA, CDR2 FQGNSA. The V and J ends lost 5 bases and 2 bases respectively, with 16 bases between them.

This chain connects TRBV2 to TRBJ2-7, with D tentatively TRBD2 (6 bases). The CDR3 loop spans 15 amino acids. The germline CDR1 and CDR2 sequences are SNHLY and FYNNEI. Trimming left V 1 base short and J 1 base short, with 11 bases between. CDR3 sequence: CASSEVGLDSYEQYF. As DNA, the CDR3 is TGTGCCAGCAGTGAAGTGGGACTCGATTCCTACGAGCAGTACTTC.